The rows below give T cell receptor beta chains drawn from one sample of a study of blood T cell repertoires in COVID-19. The data were produced by immunoSEQ multiplex PCR, yet TCRdb's version contains in-frame clones alone and is incomplete. The repertoire holds over 100,000 clones, roughly 85% seen once, with about a tenth in the top ten. Material: peripheral blood. The receptors come from a man older than 75 with acute or convalescent COVID-19. The CDR3 runs from the conserved cysteine through the conserved F or W. D genes are given only for firm matches. Rows give clone size only sometimes, using once, few, many, or a class for an expanded clone.

NA,NA,TRBV5-4,TRBJ2-5,CASSLVIAGDGAQYF,TGTGCCAGCAGCTTGGTTATAGCAGGGGACGGGGCCCAGTACTTC
NA,NA,TRBV2,TRBJ1-2,CASSPQGNYGYTF,TGTGCCAGCAGTCCACAGGGAAACTATGGCTACACCTTC
NA,NA,TRBV5-1,TRBJ2-1,CASSLGGQFSYNEQFF,TGCGCCAGCAGCTTGGGAGGCCAGTTCTCCTACAATGAGCAGTTCTTC
NA,NA,TRBV11-2,TRBJ1-1,CASSLDLSRREAFF,TGTGCCAGCAGCTTAGATCTCAGTCGCCGTGAAGCTTTCTTT
NA,NA,TRBV2,TRBJ1-1,CASSGPLGNTEAFF,TGTGCCAGCAGTGGGCCCCTTGGTAACACTGAAGCTTTCTTT
NA,NA,TRBV5-1,TRBJ2-5,CASSPLGGEQETQYF,TGCGCCAGCAGCCCTCTAGGGGGAGAGCAAGAGACCCAGTACTTC
TRBD1,NA,TRBV11-3,TRBJ2-1,CASSLDSSGTGYNEQFF,TGTGCCAGCAGCTTAGATTCCTCCGGGACAGGGTACAATGAGCAGTTCTTC
NA,NA,TRBV14,TRBJ2-1,CASSPRGTRSFEQFF,TGTGCCAGCAGCCCCCGGGGGACGCGCTCGTTTGAGCAGTTCTTC
TRBD1,few,TRBV5-1,TRBJ2-1,CASSLGAGTGNEQFF,TGCGCCAGCAGCTTGGGGGCCGGGACAGGGAACGAGCAGTTCTTC
TRBD1,NA,TRBV7-3,TRBJ1-6,CASSFYRGSNSPLHF,TGTGCCAGCAGCTTTTACAGGGGGAGCAATTCACCCCTCCACTTT
NA,NA,TRBV12-3/TRBV12-4,TRBJ1-4,CASSLHRVELFF,TGTGCCAGCAGTCTCCACAGGGTAGAACTGTTTTTT
NA,NA,TRBV29-1,TRBJ1-5,CSAGIEPQHF,TGCAGCGCCGGGATAGAGCCCCAGCATTTT
NA,NA,TRBV18,TRBJ2-7,CASSPPLAGSYEQYF,TGTGCCAGCTCACCACCCTTAGCAGGGTCCTACGAGCAGTACTTC
NA,NA,TRBV27,TRBJ2-7,CASSSIGTTYEQYF,TGTGCCAGCAGTTCCATCGGGACAACCTACGAGCAGTACTTC
NA,NA,TRBV6-6,TRBJ1-6,CASSYGGDNSPLHF,TGTGCCAGCAGTTACGGCGGGGATAATTCACCCCTCCACTTT
TRBD2,NA,TRBV2,TRBJ2-1,CASNPGLAGYNEQFF,TGTGCCAGCAACCCGGGACTAGCGGGGTACAATGAGCAGTTCTTC
TRBD2,once,TRBV2,TRBJ2-1,CASSGISGRGAYNEQFF,TGTGCCAGCAGTGGAATTTCGGGGCGGGGGGCCTACAATGAGCAGTTCTTC
NA,NA,TRBV6-5,TRBJ1-1,CASSPIRATEAFF,TGTGCCAGCAGTCCTATAAGAGCCACTGAAGCTTTCTTT
TRBD1,NA,TRBV7-9,TRBJ2-7,CASSLEERGRFEQYF,TGTGCCAGCAGCTTAGAGGAGAGGGGGCGCTTCGAGCAGTACTTC
TRBD2,few,TRBV27,TRBJ2-5,CASSGGLAFKETQYF,TGTGCCAGCAGTGGGGGACTAGCGTTTAAAGAGACCCAGTACTTC
NA,once,TRBV30,TRBJ1-1,CAWLVDIRRGNTEAFF,TGTGCCTGGTTAGTGGACATCCGCCGAGGCAACACTGAAGCTTTCTTT
TRBD1,NA,TRBV11-3,TRBJ2-5,CASSLGTGGIQETQYF,TGTGCCAGCAGCCTCGGGACAGGGGGGATCCAAGAGACCCAGTACTTC
NA,NA,TRBV2,TRBJ1-5,CASRVTWDQPQHF,TGTGCCAGCAGGGTGACTTGGGATCAGCCCCAGCATTTT
NA,NA,TRBV5-6,TRBJ1-2,CASSTHRDGYTF,TGTGCCAGCAGCACCCACAGGGACGGCTACACCTTC
NA,NA,TRBV27,TRBJ2-5,CASSQGGTQYF,TGTGCCAGCTCTCAGGGAGGGACCCAGTACTTC
TRBD2,NA,TRBV6-5,TRBJ2-1,CASSRGGSYNEQFF,TGTGCCAGCAGTCGGGGGGGATCCTACAATGAGCAGTTCTTC
TRBD1,once,TRBV18,TRBJ2-2,CASPTLGTGSIPGELFF,TGTGCCAGCCCAACTCTGGGGACAGGGTCGATCCCCGGGGAGCTGTTTTTT
TRBD1,few,TRBV5-1,TRBJ1-1,CASSPDRGGTEAFF,TGCGCCAGCAGCCCGGACAGGGGTGGCACTGAAGCTTTCTTT
NA,NA,TRBV25-1,TRBJ1-1,CASSEWGGNTEAFF,TGTGCCAGCAGTGAATGGGGGGGAAACACTGAAGCTTTCTTT
TRBD1,NA,TRBV9,TRBJ2-1,CASTLSGTGNNEQFF,TGTGCCAGCACCTTGTCCGGGACAGGGAACAATGAGCAGTTCTTC
NA,NA,TRBV5-1,TRBJ2-7,CASSPGGKSSYEQYF,TGCGCCAGCAGCCCCGGAGGAAAAAGCTCCTACGAGCAGTACTTC
NA,NA,TRBV7-2,TRBJ2-5,CASRGQGKETQYF,TGTGCCAGCAGGGGTCAGGGAAAAGAGACCCAGTACTTC
TRBD1,NA,TRBV19,TRBJ1-5,CASSTGVLNQPQHF,TGTGCCAGCTCGACAGGGGTCCTCAATCAGCCCCAGCATTTT
NA,NA,TRBV7-9,TRBJ2-5,CASSLDGAETQYF,TGTGCCAGCAGCTTAGATGGGGCAGAGACCCAGTACTTC
TRBD2,NA,TRBV20-1,TRBJ2-2,CSASGTSGITGELFF,TGCAGTGCTAGTGGGACTAGCGGGATAACCGGGGAGCTGTTTTTT
NA,NA,TRBV6-5,TRBJ2-1,CASSYLNEQFF,TGTGCCAGCAGTTACCTCAATGAGCAGTTCTTC
NA,NA,TRBV7-9,TRBJ1-5,CASSRGDGNQPQHF,TGTGCCAGCAGCCGGGGAGATGGCAATCAGCCCCAGCATTTT
TRBD1,NA,TRBV25-1,TRBJ1-1,CASSEYGTAYTEAFF,TGTGCCAGCAGTGAATATGGGACAGCATACACTGAAGCTTTCTTT
TRBD1,NA,TRBV19,TRBJ1-1,CASSIVGQGNTEAFF,TGTGCCAGTAGTATAGTTGGACAGGGGAACACTGAAGCTTTCTTT